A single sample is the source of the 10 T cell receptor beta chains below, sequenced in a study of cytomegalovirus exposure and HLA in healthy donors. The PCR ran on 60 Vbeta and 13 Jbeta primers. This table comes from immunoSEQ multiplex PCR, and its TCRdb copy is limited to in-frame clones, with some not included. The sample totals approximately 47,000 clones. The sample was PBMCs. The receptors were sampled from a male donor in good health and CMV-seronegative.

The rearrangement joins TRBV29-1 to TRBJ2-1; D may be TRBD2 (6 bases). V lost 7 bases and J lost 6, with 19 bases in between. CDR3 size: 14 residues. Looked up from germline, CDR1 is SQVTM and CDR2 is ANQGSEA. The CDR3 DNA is TGCAGCGCTAACCCGGGACTCACGTTCAATGAGCAGTTCTTC. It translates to CSANPGLTFNEQFF.

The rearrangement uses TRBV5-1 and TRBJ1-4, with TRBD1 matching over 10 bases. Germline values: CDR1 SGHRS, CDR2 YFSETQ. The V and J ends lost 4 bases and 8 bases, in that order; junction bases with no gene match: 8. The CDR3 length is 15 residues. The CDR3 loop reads CASSVDRGSLEKLFF. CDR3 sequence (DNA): TGCGCCAGCAGCGTGGACAGGGGGAGTTTGGAAAAACTGTTTTTT.

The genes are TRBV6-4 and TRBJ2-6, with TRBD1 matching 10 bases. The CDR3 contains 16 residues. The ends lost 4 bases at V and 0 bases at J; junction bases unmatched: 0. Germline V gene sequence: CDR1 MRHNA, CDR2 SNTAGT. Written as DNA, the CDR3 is TGTGCCAGCAGTGGGACAGGGGGCTCTGGGGCCAACGTCCTGACTTTC. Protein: CASSGTGGSGANVLTF.

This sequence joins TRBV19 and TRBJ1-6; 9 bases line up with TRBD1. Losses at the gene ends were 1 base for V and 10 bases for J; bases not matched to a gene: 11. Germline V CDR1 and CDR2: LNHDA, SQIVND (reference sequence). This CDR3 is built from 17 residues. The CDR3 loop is CASSIGGQGPNGSPLHF. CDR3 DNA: TGTGCCAGTAGTATAGGGGGACAGGGCCCGAATGGGTCACCCCTCCACTTT. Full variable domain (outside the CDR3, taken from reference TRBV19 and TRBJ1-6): DGGITQSPKYLFRKEGQNVTLSCEQNLNHDAMYWYRQDPGQGLRLIYYSQIVNDFQKGDIAEGYSVSREKKESFPLTVTSAQKNPTAFYLCASSIGGQGPNGSPLHFGNGTRLTVT.

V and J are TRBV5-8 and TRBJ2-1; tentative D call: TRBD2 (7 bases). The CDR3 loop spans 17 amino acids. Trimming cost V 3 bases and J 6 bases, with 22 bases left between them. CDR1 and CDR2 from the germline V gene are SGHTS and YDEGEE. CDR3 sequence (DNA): TGTGCCAGCAGCTGGGCTCCTCCGTGGGGGGGCCTCAATGAGCAGTTCTTC. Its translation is CASSWAPPWGGLNEQFF.

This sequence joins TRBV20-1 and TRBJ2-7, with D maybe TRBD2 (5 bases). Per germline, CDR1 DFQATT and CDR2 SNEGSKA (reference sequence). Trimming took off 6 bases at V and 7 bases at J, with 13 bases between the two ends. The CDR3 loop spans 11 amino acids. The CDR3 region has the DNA TGCAGTGCCGAAAGTGGGAGAGAGCAGTACTTC. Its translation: CSAESGREQYF.

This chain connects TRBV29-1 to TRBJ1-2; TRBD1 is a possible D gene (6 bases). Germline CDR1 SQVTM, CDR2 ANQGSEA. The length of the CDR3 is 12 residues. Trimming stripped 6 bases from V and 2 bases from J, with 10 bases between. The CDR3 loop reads CSVSGGNYGYTF. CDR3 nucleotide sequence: TGCAGCGTCTCTGGGGGCAACTATGGCTACACCTTC.

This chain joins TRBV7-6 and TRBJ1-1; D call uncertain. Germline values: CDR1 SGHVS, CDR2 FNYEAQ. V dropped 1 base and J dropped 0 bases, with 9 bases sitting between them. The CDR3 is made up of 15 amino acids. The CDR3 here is CASSLDSTLNTEAFF. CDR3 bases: TGTGCCAGCAGCTTAGATAGCACTTTGAACACTGAAGCTTTCTTT.

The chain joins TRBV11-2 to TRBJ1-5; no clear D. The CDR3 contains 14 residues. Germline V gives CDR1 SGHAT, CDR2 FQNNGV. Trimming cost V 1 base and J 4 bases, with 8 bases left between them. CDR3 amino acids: CASSLGGENQPQHF. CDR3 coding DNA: TGTGCCAGCAGCTTAGGCGGTGAAAATCAGCCCCAGCATTTT.

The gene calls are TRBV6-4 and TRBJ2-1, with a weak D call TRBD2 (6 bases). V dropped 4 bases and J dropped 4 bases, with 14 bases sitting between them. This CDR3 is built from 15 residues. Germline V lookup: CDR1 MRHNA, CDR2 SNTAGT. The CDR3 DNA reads TGTGCCAGCAGTGTGAGCAGCGGGCCTTACAATGAGCAGTTCTTC. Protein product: CASSVSSGPYNEQFF.